This TCR beta chain originates from a study of blood T cell repertoires in COVID-19. Turning to the study itself: The samples span acute and convalescent COVID-19 from the United States, Italy and Spain. In each case, the material was cDNA or gDNA derived from T cells, B-cell-depleted T cells, or PBMCs.

V dropped 4 bases and J dropped 3 bases, with 23 bases sitting between them. Per the germline V gene, CDR1 is SGHRS and CDR2 is YFSETQ. The length of the CDR3 is 17 residues. Source study methods: The authors estimated nucleated cell counts from reference gene primer amplification. The data were produced by immunoSEQ multiplex PCR, yet TCRdb's version contains in-frame clones alone and is incomplete. The DNA gave D and trimming, while V, J and clone size come from that table. The repertoire consists of some 130,000 clones, with around 85% occurring once and the leading ten covering 15% to 20%. This sequence was found in a woman aged 50 to 65 with acute or convalescent COVID-19. J is TRBJ2-7 and V is TRBV5-1, with a weak D call TRBD2 (6 bases). The sequenced sample was peripheral blood. The CDR3 protein is CASSGRGNGGSYYEQYF. The CDR3 DNA follows: TGCGCCAGCAGCGGCCGTGGGAATGGGGGGTCCTACTACGAGCAGTACTTC.